These T cell receptor beta chains were read from a single sample in a study of T cells after yellow fever vaccination. TCRdb redid the calling of the 5' RACE reads with MiXCR, one entry per CDR3 protein. The sample yields about 310,000 distinct CDR3 sequences, 3.6% seen once. Here the sequenced sample was PBMCs, taken on the day of the yellow fever booster vaccination. These TCRs come from a man between 18 and 29 years old who received the YFV17D yellow fever vaccine. CDR3s include the opening cysteine and the closing phenylalanine or tryptophan. The D gene is left open where the match is weak. Clone size is given for some rows only: seen once, a few or many times, or a class if the clone is expanded.

>TRBV5-1|many|NA|TRBJ2-7
TGCGCCAGCAGCTTGACACAGGGATACGAGCAGTACTTC
CASSLTQGYEQYF
>TRBV7-2|many|NA|TRBJ2-2
TGTGCCAGCAGCTTACAGGGAGGGAACACCGGGGAGCTGTTTTTT
CASSLQGGNTGELFF
>TRBV30|few|NA|TRBJ2-3
TGTGCCTGGACAGGGCTCACCAGCTTCCCGGTATATTTT
CAWTGLTSFPVYF
>TRBV15|few|NA|TRBJ1-5
TGTGCCACCGATACAGGGAAAGTAGATCAGCCCCAGCATTTT
CATDTGKVDQPQHF
>TRBV7-2|many|NA|TRBJ1-5
TGTGCCAGCAGCCTAGGGGGGGTTCAGCCCCAGCATTTT
CASSLGGVQPQHF
>TRBV5-1|few|NA|TRBJ1-4
TGCGCCAGCAGCTCGGGGGAGGTAGGGAATGAAAAACTGTTTTTT
CASSSGEVGNEKLFF
>TRBV19|NA|NA|TRBJ2-7
TGTGCCAGTAGTTTATCACAGGCCCACCTCTACGAGCAGTACTTC
CASSLSQAHLYEQYF
>TRBV6-5|few|TRBD1|TRBJ2-7
TGTGCCAGCAGTTACGGCAGGGGGTCGATCCCCTACGAGCAGTACTTC
CASSYGRGSIPYEQYF
>TRBV29-1|many|TRBD2|TRBJ2-1
TGCAGCGCTAAACATCTAGCGGGGGAACCCAATGAGCAGTTCTTC
CSAKHLAGEPNEQFF
>TRBV5-8|many|NA|TRBJ2-7
TGTGCCAGCAGCCCCGACTATTCCTACGAGCAGTACTTC
CASSPDYSYEQYF
>TRBV11-2|many|TRBD2|TRBJ2-3
TGTGCCAGCAGCCCCGGCATAGCGGGGGGGCGTAAAGATACGCAGTATTTT
CASSPGIAGGRKDTQYF
>TRBV12-3/TRBV12-4|NA|NA|TRBJ1-5
TGTGCCAGCGGTACCGGGGGGAATTGGCCCCAGCATTTT
CASGTGGNWPQHF
>TRBV14|many|TRBD2|TRBJ2-5
TGTGCCAGCAGCCAAGCATCTAGCGGGGGGATGGAGACCCAGTACTTC
CASSQASSGGMETQYF
>TRBV20-1|NA|NA|TRBJ2-5
TGCAGTGCTTCTCCTTACAGGAAAGAGACCCAGTACTTC
CSASPYRKETQYF
>TRBV3-1|few|NA|TRBJ1-2
TGTGCCAGCAGCCAAAGGGATGGCTATGGCTACACCTTC
CASSQRDGYGYTF
>TRBV18|many|NA|TRBJ2-2
TGTGCCAGCTCACCACTTGCCGGGGAGCTGTTTTTT
CASSPLAGELFF
>TRBV7-6|NA|TRBD2|TRBJ2-1
TGTGCCAGCAGCTACGAGATTGGCGGGGGGCTTAATGAGCAGTTCTTC
CASSYEIGGGLNEQFF
>TRBV12-3/TRBV12-4|few|NA|TRBJ2-1
TGTGCCAGCAGCCCGGGACACAATGAGCAGTTCTTC
CASSPGHNEQFF
>TRBV12-3/TRBV12-4|NA|NA|TRBJ2-3
TGTGCCAGCAGCTCCCCCCCGGGACGCCCTCCAGATACGCAGTATTTT
CASSSPPGRPPDTQYF
>TRBV7-2|many|NA|TRBJ2-6
TGTGCCAGCAGCTTAGACGGGGCCAACGTCCTGACTTTC
CASSLDGANVLTF
>TRBV20-1|many|NA|TRBJ1-2
TGCAGTGCCCAGGAACCAGGGCGGCACTATGGCTACACCTTC
CSAQEPGRHYGYTF
>TRBV29-1|NA|NA|TRBJ2-3
TGCAGCGTGGATAGCTTGACAGATACGCAGTATTTT
CSVDSLTDTQYF
>TRBV5-1|many|TRBD1|TRBJ2-4
TGCGCCAGCAGCTTGACAGGGGATTATGCCAAAAACATTCAGTACTTC
CASSLTGDYAKNIQYF
>TRBV12-3/TRBV12-4|many|NA|TRBJ2-5
TGTGCCAGCAGTTTAGGACAGTCCAAGACCCAGTACTTC
CASSLGQSKTQYF
>TRBV25-1|NA|TRBD1|TRBJ1-1
TGTGCCAGCAGTGATTGGACAGGCGAGGTGAACACTGAAGCTTTCTTT
CASSDWTGEVNTEAFF
>TRBV20-1|few|NA|TRBJ2-5
TGCAGTGCTAACCGGGACATGGGAACAGAGACCCAGTACTTC
CSANRDMGTETQYF
>TRBV5-1|many|NA|TRBJ2-5
TGCGCCAGCAGCCTAGGGACTTATCAAGAGACCCAGTACTTC
CASSLGTYQETQYF
>TRBV3-1|many|NA|TRBJ2-2
TGTGCCAGCAGCCAAGTGGGGGGCCGGGCCGGGGAGCTGTTTTTT
CASSQVGGRAGELFF
>TRBV7-2|many|TRBD2|TRBJ2-5
TGTGCCAGCAGCCCCCGGGGGGGCGGTGAGACCCAGTACTTC
CASSPRGGGETQYF
>TRBV15|many|TRBD2|TRBJ2-5
TGTGCCACCAGCAGAGAAACGAGCGGGGCGACGTTTGGGACCCAGTACTTC
CATSRETSGATFGTQYF
>TRBV20-1|many|TRBD2|TRBJ2-5
TGCAGTGTCACACGGGACTATACGTACCAAGAGACCCAGTACTTC
CSVTRDYTYQETQYF
>TRBV20-1|many|NA|TRBJ2-5
TGCAGTGCTAGAGAGGTTGAAGAGACCCAGTACTTC
CSAREVEETQYF
>TRBV6-5|few|TRBD1|TRBJ1-2
TGTGCCAGCAGTTACTCGTGGACAGGGGAATATGGCTACACCTTC
CASSYSWTGEYGYTF
>TRBV7-8|NA|TRBD2|TRBJ2-5
TGTGCCAGCAGCTTAAGCGGGGGGCCTCTCAACCAAGAGACCCAGTACTTC
CASSLSGGPLNQETQYF
>TRBV4-2|few|NA|TRBJ1-6
TGTGCCAGCAGCCAATTTTCCAGGGGAAAGGGCTCCTATAATTCACCCCTCCACTTT
CASSQFSRGKGSYNSPLHF
>TRBV18|NA|NA|TRBJ2-2
TGTGCCTACTACCCCAACGGCCTAAACACCGGGGAGCTGTTTTTT
CAYYPNGLNTGELFF
>TRBV2|NA|TRBD1|TRBJ1-5
TGTGCCAGCATCAGGGGGACCGGGCAGCCCCAGCATTTT
CASIRGTGQPQHF
>TRBV20-1|many|TRBD1|TRBJ1-2
TGCAGTGCTGGGGGACAGGGGGCAAACTATGGCTACACCTTC
CSAGGQGANYGYTF
>TRBV27|NA|TRBD1|TRBJ1-1
TGTGCCAGCAGTACGCGGGACAGATTGAACACTGAAGCTTTCTTT
CASSTRDRLNTEAFF
>TRBV7-2|many|NA|TRBJ2-3
TGTGCCAGCGCGGGGGCTCCGGGTTTGTCAGACACAGATACGCAGTATTTT
CASAGAPGLSDTDTQYF
>TRBV19|many|NA|TRBJ2-2
TGTGCCAGTAGTTCGTTTGGAGAGAACACCGGGGAGCTGTTTTTT
CASSSFGENTGELFF
>TRBV4-1|many|TRBD1|TRBJ2-7
TGCGCCAGCAGTTTAGACAGGGTGGGCTACGAGCAGTACTTC
CASSLDRVGYEQYF
>TRBV24-1|few|NA|TRBJ1-2
TGTGCCACCAGTGATTTGACGCAGAACTATGGCTACACCTTC
CATSDLTQNYGYTF
>TRBV20-1|many|NA|TRBJ1-3
TGCAGTGCTAGTTCGTCCGGGGGCGCGGACACCATATATTTT
CSASSSGGADTIYF